Listed below are T cell receptor beta chains from one sample, sequenced in a study of CD8+CD57+ T cells in acquired aplastic anemia. TCRdb reprocessed the reads with MiXCR, giving one entry per CDR3 protein. The profile shows approximately 300,000 distinct CDR3 sequences, under 65% of them singletons. The sequenced sample was sorted CD4+, CD8+, or CD8+CD57+ T cells (not recorded which) from PBMCs. Source of these receptors: a human donor with aplastic anemia. CDR3s include the opening cysteine and the closing phenylalanine or tryptophan. Each record gives: J gene, V gene, clone size, CDR3 length, CDR3 protein. Size is omitted from some rows. Given values are once, few, many or a class for expanded clones.

TRBJ2-3	TRBV20-1	NA	14	CSARATTGEDTQYF
TRBJ2-7	TRBV9	many	15	CASSVTGDHTYEQYF
TRBJ2-7	TRBV7-8	many	14	CASSGEGGDLEQYF
TRBJ2-3	TRBV24-1	many	15	CATSESGGITDTQYF
TRBJ2-2	TRBV19	NA	16	CASSVLAGRGTGELFF
TRBJ1-5	TRBV18	NA	17	CASSPPGTGMGNQPQHF
TRBJ2-1	TRBV7-8	NA	16	CASSLASRRTGNEQFF
TRBJ2-1	TRBV9	NA	14	CASSVESSYNEQFF
TRBJ1-4	TRBV5-1	NA	13	CASSRVTNEKLFF
TRBJ1-3	TRBV20-1	NA	13	CSARRPSGNTIYF
TRBJ1-1	TRBV5-5	NA	15	CASSQDLSGNTEAFF
TRBJ2-3	TRBV7-6	NA	16	CASSLGVSRSTDTQYF
TRBJ2-1	TRBV20-1	NA	14	CSASEVGQYNEQFF
TRBJ2-1	TRBV2	NA	16	CASRGTSGAGYNEQFF
TRBJ2-1	TRBV19	NA	11	CASSKGFEQFF
TRBJ2-7	TRBV7-9	NA	16	CASSHRSGTAGYEQYF
TRBJ2-4	TRBV25-1	once	16	CASSESGNRAKNIQYF
TRBJ2-3	TRBV9	NA	18	CASSVSLVGTGGRGTQYF
TRBJ2-5	TRBV20-1	NA	12	CSALGGEETQYF
TRBJ2-2	TRBV6-1	few	16	CASSATLTGDTGELFF
TRBJ2-7	TRBV29-1	few	12	CSVELVLGEQYF
TRBJ2-3	TRBV20-1	NA	14	CSASGVRSTDTQYF
TRBJ2-1	TRBV10-3	NA	17	CATSPALAGGPYNEQFF
TRBJ2-5	TRBV24-1	once	16	CATSDIGTGNQETQYF
TRBJ1-5	TRBV19	NA	11	CASSIGGPQHF
TRBJ2-3	TRBV6-1	many	16	CASSTQPGRRPDTQYF
TRBJ2-5	TRBV7-8	NA	17	CASSAGTSGGPQETQYF
TRBJ2-7	TRBV20-1	NA	12	CSAAPGLGEQYF
TRBJ2-5	TRBV7-7	NA	15	CASSLGTGSGETQYF
TRBJ2-7	TRBV4-1	few	17	CASSQAATAGAGYEQYF
TRBJ2-4	TRBV29-1	many	12	CSAAERNDIQYF
TRBJ2-2	TRBV5-8	many	15	CASSSTGANTGELFF
TRBJ1-1	TRBV20-1	few	14	CSAPGGQVITEAFF
TRBJ2-5	TRBV4-1	NA	13	CVSSQWRTETQYF
TRBJ1-4	TRBV5-1	NA	14	CASSSQGEGEKLFF
TRBJ2-7	TRBV3-1	many	13	CASRRDGSYEQYF
TRBJ1-2	TRBV6-5	NA	15	CASTRTGRANYGYTF
TRBJ2-2	TRBV3-1	NA	15	CASSTLVPNTGELFF
TRBJ2-5	TRBV5-1	NA	15	CASSTGLAGQETQYF
TRBJ2-3	TRBV7-9	NA	11	CAGRSTDTQYF
TRBJ2-6	TRBV24-1	NA	16	CATSSTGGPGANVLTF
TRBJ2-5	TRBV7-8	NA	14	CASSPRRGQGTQCF
TRBJ2-5	TRBV24-1	NA	14	CATSDLGSEETQYF